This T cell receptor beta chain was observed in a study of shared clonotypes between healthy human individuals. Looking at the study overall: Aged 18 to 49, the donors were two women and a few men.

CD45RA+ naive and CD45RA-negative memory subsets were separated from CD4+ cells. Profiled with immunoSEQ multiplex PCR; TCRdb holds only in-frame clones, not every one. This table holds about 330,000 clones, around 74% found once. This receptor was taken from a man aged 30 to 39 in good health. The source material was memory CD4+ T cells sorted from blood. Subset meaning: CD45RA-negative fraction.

The CDR3 region is CASSSSGGTAEEQFF. CDR3 bases: TGTGCCAGCAGCTCTAGCGGGGGCACTGCGGAGGAGCAGTTCTTC. The chain links TRBV7-4 to TRBJ2-1; 10 bases map to TRBD2. V lost 4 bases to trimming and J lost 10 bases; unmatched junction nucleotides: 10. The V gene's germline CDR1 is SGHVT and CDR2 SQSDAQ. This CDR3 contains 15 residues.